Below, 21 T cell receptor beta chains from the same sample are listed, as sequenced in a study of blood T cells in healthy people across ages. For the second PCR, which ran for about 7 to 11 cycles, a sample-barcoded 5' primer and a J-beta primer mix were used. MiXCR was run by TCRdb on the 5' RACE reads, yielding one entry per CDR3 protein. The data show about 1.4 million distinct CDR3 sequences, around 55% seen once. Sequenced sample: blood. These receptors all come from a man aged 18 to 30 in good health.

This clonotype occurred a few times. CDR3 sequence: CSALRDLLTDTQYF. CDR3 coding DNA: TGCAGTGCTCTCCGGGACCTTCTCACAGATACGCAGTATTTT. The rearrangement uses TRBV20-1 and TRBJ2-3; D might be TRBD1 or TRBD2, each matching 5 bases. The V end lost 5 bases, the J end lost 2 bases, and 14 bases lay between the germline ends. Germline V lookup: CDR1 DFQATT, CDR2 SNEGSKA (reference sequence). CDR3 size: 14 residues.

This clonotype was observed once. This chain links TRBV7-6 with TRBJ2-7, with D unclear. With 0 bases removed from V and 6 bases from J, the gap between germline ends came to 12 bases. The V gene's germline CDR1 is SGHVS and CDR2 FNYEAQ. The length of the CDR3 is 14 residues. The CDR3 coding sequence is TGTGCCAGCAGCTTAGCGGCAGGTGTAAGCGAGCAGTACTTC. It is translated as CASSLAAGVSEQYF.

This clonotype was seen more than once but under ten times. The chain combines TRBV29-1 with TRBJ2-7, with TRBD2 matching over 10 bases. The V gene end was trimmed by 0 bases and the J gene end by 7 bases; junction bases not matched to a gene: 9. Germline CDR1 and CDR2: SQVTM and ANQGSEA. This CDR3 has 15 residues. DNA for the CDR3: TGCAGCGTTGAAGATCGGAGCGGGAGGGGCGATGAGCAGTACTTC. Protein sequence: CSVEDRSGRGDEQYF.

A word on this clonotype: As the CDR3 is not closed by the conserved phenylalanine or tryptophan, this likely results from a read error. The rearrangement joins TRBV6-6 to TRBJ2-1; 9 bases line up with TRBD2. The CDR3 spans 16 residues. The ends lost 2 bases at V and 6 bases at J; junction bases unmatched: 8. Germline lookup yields CDR1 MNHNY and CDR2 SVGAGI (reference sequence). CDR3 DNA: TGTGCCAGCAGTTACCCTAGCGGGGACGAGGCCAATGAGCAGTTCTTA. This translates into CASSYPSGDEANEQFL.

To note about this clonotype: Relative to the germline gene, one junction end is altered; a read error may explain this. The chain is built from TRBV4-1 and TRBJ2-1; 8 bases fit TRBD2. Germline V gene data show CDR1 as MGHRA and CDR2 as YSYEKL. The CDR3 length is 16 residues. The CDR3, as DNA: TGCGCCAGCAGCCAAGAAGTCCCTACTAGCGGCAATGAGCAGTTCTTT. It specifies CASSQEVPTSGNEQFF.

The rearrangement uses TRBV20-1 and TRBJ2-5, with 7 bases lining up with TRBD2. Germline V gives CDR1 DFQATT, CDR2 SNEGSKA (reference sequence). This CDR3 has 15 residues. V was clipped by 0 bases and J by 10 bases; unmatched bases: 14. The CDR3 loop is CSARDPRGGLRGQYF. For the CDR3, the DNA is TGCAGTGCTAGAGATCCCCGCGGGGGACTCAGAGGCCAGTACTTC.

The chain links TRBV27 to TRBJ1-2; 8 nucleotides match TRBD1. In germline, CDR1 is MNHEY, CDR2 SMNVEV (reference sequence). The junction had 15 bases not matched to a gene; V was cut back by 8 bases and J by 4 bases. The CDR3 covers 16 residues. CDR3 sequence (DNA): TGTGCCAGCGGCTCGGGACAGGCTCTACCGTCCTATGGCTACACCTTC. Its protein product is CASGSGQALPSYGYTF.

V gene TRBV29-1 combines with J gene TRBJ1-1; the match to TRBD1 covers 7 bases. This CDR3 comprises 15 residues. Germline V CDR1 and CDR2: SQVTM, ANQGSEA. V shed 0 bases, J shed 5 bases, and the junction held 9 bases outside the gene matches. CDR3 protein: CSVEDSDRASTEAFF. The CDR3 DNA reads TGCAGCGTTGAAGACTCAGACAGGGCTAGTACTGAAGCTTTCTTT.

The rearrangement joins TRBV10-3 to TRBJ2-3; tentative D call: TRBD2 (6 bases). This CDR3 is 15 amino acids long. Germline assignment: CDR1 ENHRY and CDR2 SYGVKD. With 4 bases removed from V and 2 bases from J, the gap between germline ends came to 13 bases. The CDR3 region has the DNA TGTGCCATCAGTGTTGTGGGCGGGGACACAGATACGCAGTATTTT. Amino acids: CAISVVGGDTDTQYF.

This chain joins TRBV7-9 and TRBJ2-7, with 8 bases fitting TRBD1. CDR1 and CDR2 (germline): SEHNR, FQNEAQ (reference sequence). The V and J ends lost 11 bases and 2 bases, in that order; junction bases with no gene match: 5. The CDR3 is 12 residues long. This CDR3 is CAGGQDPYEQYF. CDR3 sequence (DNA): TGTGCCGGGGGACAGGATCCCTACGAGCAGTACTTC. The whole variable domain, remainder taken from reference TRBV7-9 and TRBJ2-7, is DTGVSQNPRHKITKRGQNVTFRCDPISEHNRLYWYRQTLGQGPEFLTYFQNEAQLEKSRLLSDRFSAERPKGSFSTLEIQRTEQGDSAMYLCAGGQDPYEQYFGPGTRLTVT.

This clonotype has just a few counts. This chain links TRBV18 with TRBJ2-5, with D perhaps TRBD1 (5 bases). Germline CDR1 and CDR2: KGHSH and LQKENI. The V gene lost 6 bases and the J gene lost 2 bases, with 10 bases spanning the gap. This CDR3 spans 13 amino acids. The CDR3 sequence: CASSEGVQETQYF. CDR3 in DNA: TGTGCCAGCTCGGAAGGGGTTCAAGAGACCCAGTACTTC.

This chain links TRBV7-9 with TRBJ1-2, with D unresolved. The CDR3 is 13 amino acids. Per the germline V gene, CDR1 is SEHNR and CDR2 is FQNEAQ (reference sequence). Trimming removed 5 bases from V and 1 base from J, with 8 bases in between. CDR3 in amino acids: CASSVEGNYGYTF. CDR3 DNA: TGTGCCAGCAGCGTTGAGGGTAACTATGGCTACACCTTC.

This clonotype was counted only a few times. The chain links TRBV4-1 to TRBJ2-7; D perhaps matches TRBD1 (6 bases). Germline V gene lookup returns CDR1 MGHRA and CDR2 YSYEKL. This CDR3 has 14 residues. Trimming removed 4 bases from V and 2 bases from J, with 12 bases in between. The CDR3: CASSLTGFPYEQYF. CDR3 in DNA: TGCGCCAGCAGCCTTACAGGGTTCCCCTACGAGCAGTACTTC.

This sequence joins TRBV4-1 and TRBJ1-1; D is perhaps TRBD1 (6 bases). CDR1 is MGHRA, CDR2 YSYEKL, per germline. The CDR3 consists of 16 residues. V was clipped by 0 bases and J by 3 bases, with 14 bases between them. Written as DNA, the CDR3 is TGCGCCAGCAGCCAAGAACCCCCGGGGGGCCACACTGAAGCTTTCTTT. Its translation is CASSQEPPGGHTEAFF.

J is TRBJ2-1 and V is TRBV7-9; 10 nucleotides line up with TRBD2. The CDR3 totals 16 residues. The junction had 11 bases not matched to a gene; V was cut back by 3 bases and J by 9 bases. From germline, CDR1 is SEHNR and CDR2 FQNEAQ (reference sequence). CDR3 coding DNA: TGTGCCAGCAGCTTCCCTAGCGGGGGTCGCCGGGGTGAGCAGTTCTTC. This gives the protein CASSFPSGGRRGEQFF.

The chain recombines TRBV20-1 with TRBJ1-4; TRBD1 might be the D (6 bases). CDR1 and CDR2 from the germline V gene are DFQATT and SNEGSKA (reference sequence). The length of the CDR3 is 15 residues. Trimming removed 7 bases at V and 4 bases at J, with 19 bases between. Here the CDR3 reads CSVTYPGTFNEKLFF. Written as DNA, the CDR3 is TGCAGTGTAACCTACCCCGGGACATTTAATGAAAAACTGTTTTTT.

This clonotype has just one count. The V call is TRBV6-4, the J call TRBJ2-1; tentative D call: TRBD2 (6 bases). Trimming pared 2 bases from V and 7 bases from J, leaving 15 bases between. The CDR3 sequence is 15 residues long. CDR1 is MRHNA and CDR2 is SNTAGT in the germline V gene. In nucleotides, the CDR3 is TGTGCCAGCAGTGACCACACTGTTGGGGGGAATGAGCAGTTCTTC. Translated: CASSDHTVGGNEQFF.

V gene TRBV28 combines with J gene TRBJ2-5; no clear D gene. The DNA end lines up better with TRBJ2-7; the J call may be wrong. CDR1 is MDHEN and CDR2 is SYDVKM in the germline V gene. The CDR3 has 15 amino acids. The CDR3 protein is CASSLRHRIAYEQYF. CDR3 coding DNA: TGTGCCAGCAGTTTGAGACATCGAATTGCCTACGAGCAGTACTTC.

The rearrangement links TRBV7-2 to TRBJ1-1; no clear D gene. CDR1 is SGHTA and CDR2 is FQGNSA in the germline V gene. V gave up 4 bases and J gave up 4 bases, with 10 bases separating them. The CDR3 spans 13 residues. CDR3 DNA: TGTGCCAGCAGCTCGAGTAGGGCCACTGAAGCTTTCTTT. It encodes CASSSSRATEAFF. Looking up the rest from reference TRBV7-2 and TRBJ1-1 gives the full variable domain: GAGVSQSPSNKVTEKGKDVELRCDPISGHTALYWYRQSLGQGLEFLIYFQGNSAPDKSGLPSDRFSAERTGGSVSTLTIQRTQQEDSAVYLCASSSSRATEAFFGQGTRLTVV.

This chain joins TRBV11-2 and TRBJ1-2, with no clear D. Germline values: CDR1 SGHAT, CDR2 FQNNGV. This CDR3 has 15 residues. V dropped 0 bases and J dropped 1 base, with 9 bases sitting between them. The CDR3 sequence is CASSLDPGDNYGYTF. The DNA of the CDR3 is TGTGCCAGCAGCTTAGACCCAGGTGATAACTATGGCTACACCTTC.

V gene TRBV29-1 combines with J gene TRBJ1-1; possible D gene TRBD1, 6 bases. V gave up 6 bases and J gave up 3 bases, with 14 bases separating them. CDR1 is SQVTM and CDR2 is ANQGSEA in the germline V gene. The CDR3 runs to 13 residues. DNA for the CDR3: TGCAGCGTCTGTCAGGGGATCTACACTGAAGCTTTCTTT. This codes for CSVCQGIYTEAFF.